What follows describes a single T cell receptor (beta chain). Its antigen remains unidentified. The CDR3 consists of 13 residues. In germline, CDR1 is SQVTM, CDR2 ANQGSEA. Trimming at V came to 6 bases and at J to 4 bases, leaving 6 bases not matched to a gene. These data come from a study of T-cell memory formation after mild COVID-19. Study-level findings and limits: Contracting clones from day 15 to 85 showed balanced CD4/CD8; later expanders favored CD4+.

A single record per CDR3 protein comes from TCRdb applying MiXCR to the 5' RACE reads. The data show around 140,000 distinct CDR3 sequences, around 25% seen once. The chain is built from TRBV29-1 and TRBJ2-1, with 7 positions matching TRBD2. This clonotype was sampled from an adult woman who had mild COVID-19 (a few samples of this study predate the infection). Cell type and time point are not known. Sequenced input: PBMCs or a T cell subset sorted from them (not recorded which). This chain's CDR3 is CSVGRERYNEQFF. The CDR3 DNA follows: TGCAGCGTAGGGCGGGAGCGATACAATGAGCAGTTCTTC.